A single T cell receptor (beta chain) is shown here with its context. What it recognizes is unknown. The sample belongs to a study of graft-versus-host responses after intestinal transplantation. This CDR3 is 14 amino acids long. V dropped 3 bases and J dropped 9; count of bases not matched to a gene: 8. Germline lookup yields CDR1 KGHSH and CDR2 LQKENI. This table comes from immunoSEQ multiplex PCR, and its TCRdb copy is limited to in-frame clones, with some not included. The sample gives over 85,000 clones, 94% of which show up once; over 0.15% is in the top ten. Study results and limitations: The study associated peak circulating GvH clone levels with early post-transplant HvG declines.

The material sequenced was unstimulated CD4+ T cells sorted from spleen or lymph node cells, taken before transplant. The chain recombines TRBV18 with TRBJ1-2; 9 nucleotides line up with TRBD1. This TCR came from a human donor who was the organ donor for an intestinal transplant. The CDR3 sequence: CASSPRGQGASYTF. Written as DNA, the CDR3 is TGTGCCAGCTCACCTAGGGGACAGGGTGCGAGCTACACCTTC.